The TCR beta chain described here comes from a study of blood T cells in healthy people across ages. This clonotype was detected only a few times. Germline CDR1 DFQATT, CDR2 SNEGSKA (reference sequence). The CDR3 is 11 amino acids. The second PCR ran about 7 to 12 cycles with a sample-barcoded 5' primer and J-beta primers. TCRdb processed the 5' RACE reads anew with MiXCR; each CDR3 protein has one entry. The sample lists around 1.7 million distinct CDR3 sequences, approximately 30% seen once, with 7.7% in the top ten. The sequence was obtained from a young woman in good health. Material: blood. The rearrangement links TRBV20-1 to TRBJ2-5, with D perhaps TRBD1 (5 bases). Gene TRBJ2-7 matches the end of the DNA better, so the J call may be wrong. The CDR3 sequence: CSAEDTLEQYF. CDR3 coding DNA: TGCAGTGCAGAGGACACCCTCGAGCAGTACTTC.